This T cell receptor (beta chain) was identified during a study of T cell responses to AZD1222 COVID-19 vaccine. The study's findings and limits: Clonal diversity was possibly underestimated; the donors were predominantly white British and more often female.

Germline V lookup: CDR1 SNHLY, CDR2 FYNNEI. The V gene lost 8 bases and the J gene lost 0 bases, with 11 bases spanning the gap. The CDR3 length is 13 residues. The protocol was immunoSEQ multiplex PCR, while the TCRdb copy is restricted to in-frame clones and leaves out a portion. Of under 200,000 clones in the sample, around nine tenths are singletons; the top ten hold about 1.6%. Points on this clone: Its antigen is not known.

The TCR originated in an adult in good health. The chain uses TRBV2 and TRBJ2-7, with D perhaps matching TRBD1 or TRBD2 (5 bases each). The sample was peripheral blood, taken on day 0 of AZD1222 vaccination. Written as DNA, the CDR3 is TGTGCCAGCGGGGGAAGGAGCTCCTACGAGCAGTACTTC. It specifies CASGGRSSYEQYF.